This TCR beta chain derives from a study of cytomegalovirus exposure and HLA in healthy donors. The PCR ran on 60 Vbeta and 13 Jbeta primers. Sequenced by immunoSEQ multiplex PCR; TCRdb stores in-frame clones only, minus some. The sample consists of around 90,000 clones, approximately 86% of them appearing once. The J segment lost 5 bases and the V segment lost 5 bases, leaving 5 bases of the junction unmatched. The CDR3 has 13 residues. From germline, CDR1 is MNHEY and CDR2 SVGAGI. The receptor's source is a man aged 25 to 40 in good health and CMV-seropositive. Material: PBMCs. J is TRBJ2-5 and V is TRBV6-5; TRBD1 matches 7 bases. Here the CDR3 DNA reads TGTGCCAGCAGTCGGGGACAGAGGGAGACCCAGTACTTC. It specifies CASSRGQRETQYF.